This T cell receptor (beta chain) was captured by sequencing in a study of T cell responses to AZD1222 COVID-19 vaccine. Points from the study as a whole: Variant regions that are unmutated are reportedly the target of nearly half of spike-specific TCRs. White British people made up most donors, females outnumbered males, and clonal diversity was possibly underestimated.

CDR3 length: 19 amino acids. The V gene lost 0 bases and the J gene lost 4 bases, with 19 bases spanning the gap. The V gene's germline CDR1 is LGHDT and CDR2 YNNKEL (reference sequence). Clones were read by immunoSEQ multiplex PCR, and TCRdb kept only the in-frame ones, dropping some. The table has about 130,000 clones, about 86% seen once. Regarding this clone: The antigen is not known.

Sequenced here: peripheral blood, sampled on day 0 of AZD1222 vaccination. The clonotype comes from an adult in good health. V and J are TRBV3-1 (or the pseudogene TRBV3-2) and TRBJ2-6, with D possibly being TRBD2 (5 bases). Written as DNA, the CDR3 is TGTGCCAGCAGCCAAGATTGGGGTAGCTCCCGCGGGGGGGCCAACGTCCTGACTTTC. Amino acids: CASSQDWGSSRGGANVLTF.